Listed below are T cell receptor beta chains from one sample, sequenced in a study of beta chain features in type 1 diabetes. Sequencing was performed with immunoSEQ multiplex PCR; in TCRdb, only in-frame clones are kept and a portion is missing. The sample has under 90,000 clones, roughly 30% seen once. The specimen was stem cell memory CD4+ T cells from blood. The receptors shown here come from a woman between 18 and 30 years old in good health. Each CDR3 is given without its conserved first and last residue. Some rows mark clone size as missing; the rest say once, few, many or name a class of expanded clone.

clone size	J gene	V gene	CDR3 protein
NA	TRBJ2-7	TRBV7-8	ATLIGTASYEQY
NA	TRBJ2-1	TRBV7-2	ASSLRGRDEQF
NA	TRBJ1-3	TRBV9	ASSVGRSIY
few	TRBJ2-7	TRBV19	ATSRQGNGEQY
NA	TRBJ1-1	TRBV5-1	ASSLAYRGENTEAF
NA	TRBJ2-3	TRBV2	ASSEAPWTTTDTQY
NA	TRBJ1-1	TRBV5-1	ASSLEVGGNTEAF
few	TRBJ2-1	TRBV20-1	SGRGADEQF
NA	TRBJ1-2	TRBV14	ASSQDQQGTLYGYT
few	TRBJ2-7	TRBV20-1	SASQQYEQY
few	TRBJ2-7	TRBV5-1	ASSPGLAGVDEQY
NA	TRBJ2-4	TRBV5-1	ASSITGGRAKNIQY
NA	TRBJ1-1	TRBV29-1	SNLDRNTEAF
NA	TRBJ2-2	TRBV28	ASSRPGQSNTGELF
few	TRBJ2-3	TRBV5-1	ASSLAGGTGEPDTQY
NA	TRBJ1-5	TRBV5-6	ASSLGQVWDQPQH
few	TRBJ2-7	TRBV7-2	ASSSYRDRGSYEQY
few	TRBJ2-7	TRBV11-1	ASSSIRGAGGPHEQY
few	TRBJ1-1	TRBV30	AWSSGQGYEAF
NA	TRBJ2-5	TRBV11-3	ASSVTTGLGASGSETQY
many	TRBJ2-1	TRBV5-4	ASSLARSSYNEQF
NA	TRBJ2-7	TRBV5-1	ASSLGLAGNSYEQY
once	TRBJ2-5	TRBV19	ASQEQQGPVTQY
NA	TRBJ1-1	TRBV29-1	SVDRGGNTEAF
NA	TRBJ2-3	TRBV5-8	ASSSLAGRDTQY
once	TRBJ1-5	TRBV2	ASNRDREAGQPQH
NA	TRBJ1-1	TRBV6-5	ASSPRRGLEAF
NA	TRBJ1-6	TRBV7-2	ASSSSYFNSPLH
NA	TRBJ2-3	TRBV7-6	ASSLSLDRAATDTQY
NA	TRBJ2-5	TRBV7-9	ASSPQGGQETQY
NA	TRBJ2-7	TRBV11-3	ASSLSWTNRSPYEQY
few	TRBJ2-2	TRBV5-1	ASSKDSSSVGELF
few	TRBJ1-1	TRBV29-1	SVGSQGLRTEAF
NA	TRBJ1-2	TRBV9	ASSFQSTGWQIGYT
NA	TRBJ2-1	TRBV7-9	ASSRDSNTPNEQF
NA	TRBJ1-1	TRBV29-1	SAGTGKVGTEAF
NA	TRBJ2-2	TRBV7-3	ASSLNSRTGELF
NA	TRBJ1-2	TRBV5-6	ASSLRTGGIYGYT
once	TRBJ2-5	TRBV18	ASSPGLGQETQY
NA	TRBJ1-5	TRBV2	ASSDRTGNQPQH
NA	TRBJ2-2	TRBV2	ASKGAVNTGELF
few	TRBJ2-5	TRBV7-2	ASRGGIETQY
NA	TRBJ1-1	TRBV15	ATSRGNSQRANTEAF